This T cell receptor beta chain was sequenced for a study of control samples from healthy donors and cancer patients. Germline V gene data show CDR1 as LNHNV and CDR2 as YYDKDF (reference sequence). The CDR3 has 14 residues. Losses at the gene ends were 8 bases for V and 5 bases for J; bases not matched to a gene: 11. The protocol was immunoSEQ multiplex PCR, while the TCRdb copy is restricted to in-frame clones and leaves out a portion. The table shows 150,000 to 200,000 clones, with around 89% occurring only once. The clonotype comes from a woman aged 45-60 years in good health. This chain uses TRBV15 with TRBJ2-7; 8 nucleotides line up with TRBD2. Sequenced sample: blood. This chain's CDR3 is CATARPGGLNEQYF. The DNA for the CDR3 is TGTGCCACCGCCCGGCCGGGGGGGCTGAACGAGCAGTACTTC.